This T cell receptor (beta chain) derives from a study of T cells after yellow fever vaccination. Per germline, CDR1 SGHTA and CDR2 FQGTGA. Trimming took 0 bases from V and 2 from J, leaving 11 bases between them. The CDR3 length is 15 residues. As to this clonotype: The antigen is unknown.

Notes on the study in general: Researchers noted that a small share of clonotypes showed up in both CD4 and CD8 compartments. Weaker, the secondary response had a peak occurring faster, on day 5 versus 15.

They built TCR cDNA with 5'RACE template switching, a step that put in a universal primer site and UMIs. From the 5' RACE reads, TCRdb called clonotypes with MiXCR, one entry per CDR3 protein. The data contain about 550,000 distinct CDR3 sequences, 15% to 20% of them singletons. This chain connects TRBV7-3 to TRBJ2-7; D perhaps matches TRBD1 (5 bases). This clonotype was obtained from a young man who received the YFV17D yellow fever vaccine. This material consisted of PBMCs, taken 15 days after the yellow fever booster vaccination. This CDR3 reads CASSLTATETYEQYF. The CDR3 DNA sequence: TGTGCCAGCAGCTTAACGGCGACAGAAACCTACGAGCAGTACTTC.